The table lists the clone carrying this T cell receptor beta chain with a few counts. The antigen remains unidentified. The data are from a study of beta chain features in type 1 diabetes. Study outcomes and limitations: Healthy donors had naive, central memory and Treg TCRB repertoires that appeared less similar than those seen among patients.

Reverse transcribing all isolated RNA meant expressed TCRB transcripts were sequenced. Here immunoSEQ multiplex PCR was the method, and the copy in TCRdb shows in-frame clones only, minus some. The repertoire holds about 410,000 clones, about 14% seen once, with 0.035% to 0.045% in the top ten. The V and J ends lost 0 bases and 2 bases respectively, with 11 bases between them. This CDR3 is built from 15 residues. The germline V gene has CDR1 SGHNT and CDR2 YYREEE (reference sequence). The sample consisted of naive CD4+ T cells from blood. The chain combines TRBV5-4 with TRBJ1-1; D remains ambiguous. The receptor was isolated from a man aged 25-45 years in good health. The CDR3 here is CASSLVSGVNTEAFF. The CDR3 region has the DNA TGTGCCAGCAGCTTGGTATCAGGAGTTAACACTGAAGCTTTCTTT.